These 15 T cell receptor beta chains originate from one sample sequenced in a study of T cell responses to AZD1222 COVID-19 vaccine (dated by TCRdb to the early 2020s). The library was built by means of the immunoSEQ multiplex PCR assay. Held by TCRdb, this immuneACCESS table contains in-frame sequences only and omits some clones. Under half of the omission traces to an unresolved V gene where checked; the cause of the rest is unknown. The table for this sample lists about 160,000 clones; about 90% of them were counted only once. The ten largest clones capture about 1.1% of the sample. The sample's time point label, decoded: about 28 days (+/-7) after the second vaccine dose. The specimen was peripheral blood, collected 28 days after the second AZD1222 dose. Receptor source: an adult who received the AZD1222 COVID-19 vaccine.

The rearrangement uses TRBV7-9 and TRBJ2-4; the match to TRBD2 covers 7 bases. The trim removed 1 base at V and 5 bases at J, leaving 8 bases unmatched. Germline values: CDR1 SEHNR, CDR2 FQNEAQ (reference sequence). The CDR3 spans 16 residues. In DNA, the CDR3 is TGTGCCAGCAGCTTAGAACTGGGGGGGATCGAAAACATTCAGTACTTC. This translates into CASSLELGGIENIQYF.

The rearrangement uses TRBV27 and TRBJ1-5, with D maybe TRBD1 (6 bases). This CDR3 region has 13 residues. The V end was cut by 3 bases, the J end by 7 bases, with 10 bases between. CDR1 and CDR2 (germline): MNHEY, SMNVEV (reference sequence). The CDR3 is CASSFNRDQPQHF. CDR3 DNA sequence: TGTGCCAGCAGTTTTAACAGGGACCAGCCCCAGCATTTT.

The chain employs TRBV12-5 and TRBJ1-3; a weak D match, TRBD1 (6 bases). CDR1 and CDR2 from the germline V gene are LGHNT and FRNRAP. Trimming took off 5 bases at V and 4 bases at J, with 15 bases between the two ends. The length of the CDR3 is 15 residues. CDR3 coding DNA: TGTGCTAGTGGTGGGGGGCCAGCCCCGGGAAACACCATATATTTT. It is translated as CASGGGPAPGNTIYF.

The chain is built from TRBV7-2 and TRBJ2-3; 12 bases agree with TRBD2. Germline trimming cut 5 bases from V and 10 bases from J; bases unmatched to any gene: 4. CDR1 and CDR2 from the germline V gene are SGHTA and FQGNSA. The CDR3 totals 13 residues. CDR3 coding DNA: TGTGCCAGCAGCCCGAGGACTAGCGGGGCGCAGTATTTT. Its translation is CASSPRTSGAQYF.

The chain is built from TRBV5-1 and TRBJ1-4, with TRBD1 identical over 11 bases. Germline values: CDR1 SGHRS, CDR2 YFSETQ. The CDR3 length is 14 residues. Unmatched junction bases numbered 5, after V lost 3 bases and J lost 10 bases. This CDR3 is CASSYGQGAGKLFF. CDR3 in DNA: TGCGCCAGCAGCTACGGACAGGGGGCTGGAAAACTGTTTTTT.

J is TRBJ1-1 and V is TRBV10-3, with 8 bases fitting TRBD1. With V trimmed by 3 bases and J by 9 bases, 12 bases remained unmatched. Germline CDR1 ENHRY, CDR2 SYGVKD. The CDR3 totals 15 residues. The CDR3 reads CAISDTGTGDRKAFF. CDR3 sequence (DNA): TGTGCCATCAGTGACACCGGGACAGGAGACAGAAAAGCTTTCTTT.

The V and J genes are TRBV5-1 and TRBJ2-3, with TRBD1 matching 8 bases. Trimming removed 4 bases from V and 8 bases from J; junction bases left unmatched: 15. Germline V CDR1 and CDR2: SGHRS, YFSETQ. The CDR3 runs to 16 residues. The CDR3 reads CASSQGLRQGLVTQYF. The CDR3 DNA reads TGCGCCAGCAGCCAGGGTCTGAGACAGGGGCTTGTTACGCAGTATTTT.

J is TRBJ1-1 and V is TRBV10-3; TRBD1 aligns across 9 bases. The CDR3 covers 14 residues. Trimming at V came to 7 bases and at J to 1 base, leaving 4 bases not matched to a gene. In germline, CDR1 is ENHRY, CDR2 SYGVKD. The CDR3 here is CAITPGQGNTEAFF. The CDR3 coding sequence is TGTGCCATCACACCGGGACAGGGGAACACTGAAGCTTTCTTT.

This chain connects TRBV6-5 to TRBJ1-3; D possibly corresponds to TRBD1 (5 bases). Trimming removed 0 bases from V and 0 bases from J, with 9 bases in between. This CDR3 has 16 residues. CDR1 and CDR2 (germline): MNHEY, SVGAGI. CDR3 protein: CASSYSRQSSGNTIYF. In DNA form, the CDR3 reads TGTGCCAGCAGTTACTCCAGACAGAGCTCTGGAAACACCATATATTTT.

The chain is built from TRBV30 and TRBJ1-3; perhaps TRBD1 as D (6 bases). Germline V gene data show CDR1 as GTSNPN and CDR2 as SVGIG (reference sequence). V was clipped by 3 bases and J by 4 bases, with 16 bases between them. CDR3 size: 15 residues. The CDR3 DNA reads TGTGCCTGGAGCTGGGACACCACGGCGGGAAACACCATATATTTT. Protein sequence: CAWSWDTTAGNTIYF.

The chain couples TRBV21-1 to TRBJ1-3. TRBV21-1 is recorded as a pseudogene. This CDR3 has 16 residues. CDR3 sequence: CASSKAPGLSGNTIYF. The CDR3 DNA is TGTGCCAGCAGCAAAGCCCCCGGCCTCTCGGGAAACACCATATATTTT.

This chain uses TRBV11-3 with TRBJ2-7, with D uncertain. Between the trimmed V and J ends, which lost 1 base and 3 bases, there was a span of 10 bases. The CDR3 spans 14 residues. From germline, CDR1 is SGHNT and CDR2 YENEEA. Here the CDR3 reads CASSLVAQNYEQYF. In DNA, the CDR3 is TGTGCCAGCAGCTTAGTTGCCCAAAACTACGAGCAGTACTTC.

CDR3 region: CASSSPRRDRGAGELFF. CDR3 nucleotide sequence: TGTGCCAGCAGCTCACCTCGCCGGGACAGGGGTGCGGGGGAGCTGTTTTTT. V usage is TRBV11-2 and J usage is TRBJ2-2, with TRBD1 matching 10 bases. Germline V gene lookup returns CDR1 SGHAT and CDR2 FQNNGV. This CDR3 comprises 17 residues. Unmatched junction bases numbered 13, after V lost 4 bases and J lost 8 bases.

The V call is TRBV6-1, the J call TRBJ1-6, with D possibly being TRBD1 (5 bases). Trimming removed 0 bases from V and 10 bases from J, with 19 bases in between. CDR3 size: 17 residues. The germline CDR1 and CDR2 sequences are MNHNS and SASEGT. CDR3: CASSEARDSYLGSPLHF. The CDR3 bases are TGTGCCAGCAGTGAAGCGCGGGACTCGTACCTCGGGTCACCCCTCCACTTT.

The chain has TRBV15 and TRBJ1-6, with 9 bases aligning to TRBD1. Germline loops: CDR1 LNHNV, CDR2 YYDKDF (reference sequence). Trimming removed 3 bases from V and 7 bases from J; junction bases left unmatched: 19. The CDR3 totals 20 residues. CDR3 amino acids: CATSSYATRTGVVGNSPLHF. CDR3 sequence (DNA): TGTGCCACCAGCAGCTACGCCACTCGGACAGGGGTTGTTGGAAATTCACCCCTCCACTTT.